This TCR beta chain appears in the sequencing data of a study of OX40 agonist ivuxolimab in advanced cancers. This CDR3 region has 14 residues. Germline V gene lookup returns CDR1 SEHNR and CDR2 FQNEAQ (reference sequence). V dropped 5 bases and J dropped 4 bases, with 14 bases sitting between them. Generated by immunoSEQ multiplex PCR, the TCRdb table keeps only in-frame clones and is missing some. The sample shows almost 85,000 clones, 89% of them seen only once. The V gene is TRBV7-9, the J gene TRBJ2-5; D gene uncertain. This clonotype was obtained from an adult with an advanced solid tumor such as melanoma, head and neck, liver or kidney cancer. The sequencing used CD4+ or CD8+ T cells sorted from blood, collected in a trial of the OX40 agonist ivuxolimab. CDR3 coding DNA: TGTGCCAGCAGCACGGAGAGAGGACGAGAGACCCAGTACTTC. Translation gives CASSTERGRETQYF.